Listed below are T cell receptor beta chains from one sample, sequenced in a study of OX40 agonist ivuxolimab in advanced cancers. Sequencing used immunoSEQ multiplex PCR; TCRdb keeps in-frame clones, though not all of them. The data contain approximately 67,000 clones, roughly 84% of them singletons. The source material was CD4+ or CD8+ T cells sorted from blood, sampled in a trial of the OX40 agonist ivuxolimab. Receptors were obtained from an adult with an advanced solid tumor such as melanoma, head and neck, liver or kidney cancer. The CDR3 runs from the conserved cysteine through the conserved F or W.

j_gene: TRBJ2-5; v_gene: TRBV6-6; CDR3aa: CASSYLGGVQETQYF
j_gene: TRBJ2-1; v_gene: TRBV10-1; CDR3aa: CASSEPIFAEQFF
j_gene: TRBJ2-7; v_gene: TRBV11-2; CDR3aa: CASSLDPGSYEQYF
j_gene: TRBJ2-7; v_gene: TRBV28; CDR3aa: CASSEYEKDYEQYF
j_gene: TRBJ2-1; v_gene: TRBV27; CDR3aa: CASSSGTSASYNEQFF
j_gene: TRBJ2-5; v_gene: TRBV7-2; CDR3aa: CASSRSQETQYF
j_gene: TRBJ2-5; v_gene: TRBV2; CDR3aa: CASSQRQGQETQYF
j_gene: TRBJ1-2; v_gene: TRBV11-2; CDR3aa: CASSLDVDWGPTF
j_gene: TRBJ2-5; v_gene: TRBV28; CDR3aa: CASSLEARETQYF
j_gene: TRBJ2-3; v_gene: TRBV11-3; CDR3aa: CASSSPGKFTDTQYF
j_gene: TRBJ2-1; v_gene: TRBV19; CDR3aa: CASSIGSTGRDEQFF
j_gene: TRBJ2-7; v_gene: TRBV14; CDR3aa: CASSQAYEQYF
j_gene: TRBJ1-2; v_gene: TRBV6-5; CDR3aa: CASSYAGNYGYTF
j_gene: TRBJ1-5; v_gene: TRBV19; CDR3aa: CASTGDRNQPQHF
j_gene: TRBJ2-5; v_gene: TRBV19; CDR3aa: CASRNWETQYF
j_gene: TRBJ2-1; v_gene: TRBV18; CDR3aa: CASSPLAGEGNEQFF
j_gene: TRBJ2-7; v_gene: TRBV15; CDR3aa: CATSREGNSGSPVEQYF
j_gene: TRBJ1-5; v_gene: TRBV19; CDR3aa: CASGIRYSNQPQHF
j_gene: TRBJ2-1; v_gene: TRBV5-6; CDR3aa: CASSLEERSSRNEQFF
j_gene: .; v_gene: TRBV6-1; CDR3aa: CASSETGYYEQYF
j_gene: TRBJ1-1; v_gene: TRBV7-9; CDR3aa: CASSLDRGEAFF
j_gene: TRBJ1-4; v_gene: TRBV10-3; CDR3aa: CAISEGTGDEKLFF
j_gene: TRBJ2-7; v_gene: TRBV28; CDR3aa: CASSLVQVTAIEQYF
j_gene: TRBJ2-7; v_gene: TRBV6-1; CDR3aa: CASRKGGTGDEQYF
j_gene: TRBJ2-2; v_gene: TRBV5-4; CDR3aa: CASTVDTGELFF
j_gene: TRBJ2-7; v_gene: TRBV30; CDR3aa: CAWSGDNGEQYF
j_gene: TRBJ1-5; v_gene: TRBV19; CDR3aa: CASSIERNRNQPQHF
j_gene: TRBJ2-3; v_gene: TRBV10-3; CDR3aa: CAISSRGTGYRHTDTQYF
j_gene: TRBJ2-1; v_gene: TRBV15; CDR3aa: CATSKEGGNEQFF
j_gene: TRBJ2-3; v_gene: TRBV28; CDR3aa: CASSSIAGATTDTQYF
j_gene: TRBJ2-6; v_gene: TRBV10-3; CDR3aa: CAISGGGGAGANVLTF
j_gene: TRBJ2-7; v_gene: TRBV5-4; CDR3aa: CASSSPGAYEQYF
j_gene: TRBJ1-1; v_gene: TRBV5-6; CDR3aa: CASSLGWGQKNTEAFF
j_gene: TRBJ2-5; v_gene: TRBV2; CDR3aa: CASGQEQETQYF
j_gene: TRBJ2-1; v_gene: TRBV5-5; CDR3aa: CASSLRTSAGEQFF
j_gene: TRBJ2-7; v_gene: TRBV2; CDR3aa: CASTTPRGTYEQYF
j_gene: TRBJ2-7; v_gene: TRBV6-1; CDR3aa: CATGQHYEQYF
j_gene: TRBJ2-5; v_gene: TRBV5-1; CDR3aa: CASSLTGTQETQYF
j_gene: TRBJ2-1; v_gene: TRBV4-2; CDR3aa: CASSQELFNEQFF
j_gene: TRBJ1-5; v_gene: TRBV10-3; CDR3aa: CAIRGPGNQPQHF
j_gene: TRBJ2-3; v_gene: TRBV9; CDR3aa: CASSVNRDDTQYF
j_gene: TRBJ2-1; v_gene: TRBV25-1; CDR3aa: CASRKSSYNEQFF
j_gene: TRBJ2-3; v_gene: TRBV11-2; CDR3aa: CASTPPGGTDTQYF
j_gene: TRBJ1-3; v_gene: TRBV4-3; CDR3aa: CASSQVRVGNTIYF
j_gene: TRBJ2-7; v_gene: TRBV4-1; CDR3aa: CASSHPGTGERYEQYF
j_gene: TRBJ2-1; v_gene: TRBV2; CDR3aa: CASSEGLAGGNEQFF
j_gene: TRBJ2-6; v_gene: TRBV6-1; CDR3aa: CASSDRYSGANVLTF
j_gene: TRBJ2-7; v_gene: TRBV5-4; CDR3aa: CASSRPRTGDEHEQYF
j_gene: TRBJ2-5; v_gene: TRBV6-1; CDR3aa: CASLGDRGRETQYF
j_gene: TRBJ2-7; v_gene: TRBV28; CDR3aa: CASRTGGGDEQYF
j_gene: TRBJ2-2; v_gene: TRBV7-9; CDR3aa: CASSFLYATGELFF
j_gene: TRBJ2-3; v_gene: TRBV18; CDR3aa: CASSGTSGSADTQYF
j_gene: TRBJ1-6; v_gene: TRBV5-4; CDR3aa: CASNHMTGSYNSPLHF
j_gene: TRBJ1-5; v_gene: TRBV18; CDR3aa: CASSGGTAGQPQHF